This TCR beta chain was recorded in a study of post-analysis software for immune sequencing data (dated by TCRdb to between 2015 and 2017). A note on the overall study: Disease courses on record covered relapsing-remitting, secondary progressive and progressive-relapsing multiple sclerosis, though some patients had no subtype annotation. The patient repertoires were set against around eleven previously published healthy control repertoires from donors whose ages ranged from roughly 6 to 27 years. A subset of samples was prepared in parallel using single-end sample barcoding, then pooled and co-amplified after Illumina adapter ligation. Beyond this particular receptor, the publication reports: Significantly higher frequencies in patients than in controls were found for several TRBV segments, including TRBV5-6, TRBV5-1 and TRBV20-1. The control group was slightly older than the multiple sclerosis patient group. Direct clustering with F measure revealed strong co-clustering of samples prepared in the same batch, which led to a batch-effect correction. Multiple sclerosis patients had significantly lower normalized Chao1 diversity than controls, a result that suggests substantial peripheral T-cell clonal expansion.

Preparation of the library involved PCR. Instrument used: Illumina HiSeq 2500. Unique molecular identifiers were incorporated into TCR beta cDNA libraries to reduce PCR and sequencing biases. Roughly 500,000 cDNA molecules were obtained for every 1 to 10 million input T cells, so each molecule roughly corresponded to one T cell. Patient libraries were prepared and sequenced with the same protocol used for the earlier healthy control dataset. Within a given batch, samples were prepared together, multiplexed and sequenced on the same HiSeq lane. Per the source publication's procedure: Raw barcoded reads were processed with MIGEC, discarding single-read molecular identifier groups before consensus assembly and CDR3 extraction. VDJtools was used for post-analysis of the clonotype tables, with diversity normalized by down-sampling every dataset to the smallest sample size. To correct batch-related cross-sample contamination, repertoire overlap clustering matched CDR3 amino acid sequences but not nucleotide sequences. TCRdb reanalyzed the raw reads on its own, using fastp at Q25 for trimming and MiXCR for clone calling, and kept in-frame beta chains. Rows matching on CDR3 protein sequence are summarized as one entry with the most common DNA and genes. These V and J calls originate from TCRdb's pipeline instead of the authors' own analysis. Present in this sample are around 250,000 distinct CDR3 sequences, 35% to 40% of which were seen just once. The biggest ten clones account for under 5.5% of the sample.

With respect to this clonotype: It lacks a known antigen. Per-nucleotide qualities are absent, and no much larger clonotype sits a single base away.

The CDR1 and CDR2 encoded by the germline V gene (reference sequence) are LGHDT and YNNKEL. Relative to germline, V is missing 1 base and J is missing 6 bases, with 15 bases of the junction outside any gene match. CDR3 length: 18 amino acids, cysteine to phenylalanine. Only the CDR3 part of the read is kept: 54 bases, read in frame from the first base. To demonstrate the VDJtools post-analysis software, the study profiled TCR beta repertoires from the peripheral blood of about a dozen young patients with multiple sclerosis. Multiple sclerosis patients were children and adolescents aged roughly 6 to 16 years.

Material: blood. The V and J segments used are TRBV3-1 and TRBJ2-1, with TRBD1 identical over 7 junction bases. The clonotype comes from a girl between 5 and 17 years old with multiple sclerosis. The CDR3 reads as follows: CASSQGYTTGVNFNEQFF. DNA sequence: TGTGCCAGCAGCCAAGGGTATACTACAGGGGTCAACTTCAATGAGCAGTTCTTC.